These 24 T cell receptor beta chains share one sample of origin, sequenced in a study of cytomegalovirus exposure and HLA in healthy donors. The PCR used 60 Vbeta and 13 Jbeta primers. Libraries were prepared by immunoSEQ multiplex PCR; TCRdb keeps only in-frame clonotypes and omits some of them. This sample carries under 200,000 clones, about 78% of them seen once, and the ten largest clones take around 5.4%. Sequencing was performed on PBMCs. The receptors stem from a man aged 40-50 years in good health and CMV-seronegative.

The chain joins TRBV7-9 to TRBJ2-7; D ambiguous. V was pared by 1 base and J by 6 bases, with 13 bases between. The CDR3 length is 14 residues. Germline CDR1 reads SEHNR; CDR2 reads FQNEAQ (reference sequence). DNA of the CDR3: TGTGCCAGCAGCTTAGGTACCCGCGACTTCGAGCAGTACTTC. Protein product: CASSLGTRDFEQYF.

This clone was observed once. CDR3 in DNA: TGCGCCAGCAGCCAAGGTTCTGCGAGGGAGACCCAGTACTTC. This translates into CASSQGSARETQYF. This chain joins TRBV4-1 and TRBJ2-5; D uncertain. The CDR3 has 14 amino acids. Germline V gene data show CDR1 as MGHRA and CDR2 as YSYEKL. Trimming took 1 base from V and 5 from J, leaving 11 bases between them.

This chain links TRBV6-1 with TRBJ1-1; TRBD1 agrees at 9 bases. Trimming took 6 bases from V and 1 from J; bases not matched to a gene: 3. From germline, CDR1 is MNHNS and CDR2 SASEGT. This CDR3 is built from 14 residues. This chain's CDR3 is CASSLQGANTEAFF. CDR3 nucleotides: TGTGCCAGCAGCTTACAGGGGGCGAACACTGAAGCTTTCTTT.

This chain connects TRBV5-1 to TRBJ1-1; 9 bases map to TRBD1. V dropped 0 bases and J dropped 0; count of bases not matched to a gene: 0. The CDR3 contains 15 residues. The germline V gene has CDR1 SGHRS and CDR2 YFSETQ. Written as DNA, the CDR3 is TGCGCCAGCAGCTTGGGGGACAGGGTGAACACTGAAGCTTTCTTT. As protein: CASSLGDRVNTEAFF.

CDR3 sequence: CASSFRDRASYQPQHF. In DNA form, the CDR3 reads TGTGCCAGCAGCTTCCGGGACAGGGCCAGCTATCAGCCCCAGCATTTT. The V call is TRBV7-8, the J call TRBJ1-5, with 9 nucleotides matching TRBD1. V was pared by 3 bases and J by 5 bases, with 8 bases of the junction left unmatched. Per germline, CDR1 SGHVS and CDR2 FQNEAQ. This CDR3 has 16 amino acids.

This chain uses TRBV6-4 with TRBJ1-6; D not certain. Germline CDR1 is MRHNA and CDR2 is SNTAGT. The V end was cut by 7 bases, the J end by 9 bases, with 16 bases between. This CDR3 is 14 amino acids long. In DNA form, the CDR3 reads TGTGCCAGCACCGAGTCTTGGCAGGCTTCACCCCTCCACTTT. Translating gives CASTESWQASPLHF.

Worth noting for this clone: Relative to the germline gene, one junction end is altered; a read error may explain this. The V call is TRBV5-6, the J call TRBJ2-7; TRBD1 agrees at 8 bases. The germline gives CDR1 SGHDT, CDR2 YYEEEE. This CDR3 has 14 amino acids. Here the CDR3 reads CASSLQGAIYGQYF. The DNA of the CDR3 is TGTGCCAGCAGCTTGCAGGGGGCAATTTACGGGCAGTACTTC.

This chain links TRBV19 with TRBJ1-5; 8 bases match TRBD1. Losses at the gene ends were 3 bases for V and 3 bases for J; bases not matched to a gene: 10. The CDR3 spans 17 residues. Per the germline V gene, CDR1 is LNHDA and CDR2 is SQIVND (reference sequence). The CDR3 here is CASSILRGQDVNQPQHF. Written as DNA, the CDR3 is TGTGCCAGTAGTATTTTGAGGGGACAGGACGTCAATCAGCCCCAGCATTTT.

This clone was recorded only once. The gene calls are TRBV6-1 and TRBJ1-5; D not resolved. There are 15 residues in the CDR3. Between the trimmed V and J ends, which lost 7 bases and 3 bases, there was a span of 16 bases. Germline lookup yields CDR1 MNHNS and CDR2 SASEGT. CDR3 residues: CASNRRVEDNQPQHF. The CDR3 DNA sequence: TGTGCCAGCAATAGAAGAGTAGAGGACAATCAGCCCCAGCATTTT.

CDR3 in DNA: TGTGCCAGCAGCTTGGGAGGGTTTGGGAGCAATCAGCCCCAGCATTTT. Amino acids: CASSLGGFGSNQPQHF. V gene TRBV5-6 combines with J gene TRBJ1-5; D unresolved. The CDR3 spans 16 residues. V was shortened by 0 bases and J by 1 base, with 11 bases between the two germline ends. CDR1 is SGHDT and CDR2 is YYEEEE in the germline V gene.

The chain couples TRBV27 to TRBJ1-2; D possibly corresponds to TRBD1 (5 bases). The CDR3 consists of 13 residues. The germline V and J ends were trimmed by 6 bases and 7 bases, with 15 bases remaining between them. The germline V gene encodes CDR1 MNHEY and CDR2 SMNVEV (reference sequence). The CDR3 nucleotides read TGTGCCAGCAGCCCAGACAGCCAGGGTGGCTACACCTTC. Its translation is CASSPDSQGGYTF.

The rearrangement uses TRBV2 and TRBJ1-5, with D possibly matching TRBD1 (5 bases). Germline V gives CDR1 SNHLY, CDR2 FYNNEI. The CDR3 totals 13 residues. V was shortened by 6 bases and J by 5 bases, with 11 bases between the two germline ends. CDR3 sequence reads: CASSAGRDQPQHF. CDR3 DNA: TGTGCCAGCAGCGCGGGACGGGATCAGCCCCAGCATTTT.

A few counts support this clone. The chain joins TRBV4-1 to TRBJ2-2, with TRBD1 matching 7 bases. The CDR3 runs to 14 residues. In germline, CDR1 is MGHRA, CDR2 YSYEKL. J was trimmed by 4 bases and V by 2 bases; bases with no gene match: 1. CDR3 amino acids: CASSQRGLTGELFF. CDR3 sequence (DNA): TGCGCCAGCAGCCAAAGGGGGCTCACCGGGGAGCTGTTTTTT.

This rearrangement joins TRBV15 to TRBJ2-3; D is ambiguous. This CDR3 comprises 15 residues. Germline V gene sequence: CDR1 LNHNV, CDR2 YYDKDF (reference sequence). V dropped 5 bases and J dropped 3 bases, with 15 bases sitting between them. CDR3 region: CATSDRVGRTDTQYF. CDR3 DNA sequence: TGTGCCACCAGCGATCGGGTGGGTAGGACAGATACGCAGTATTTT.

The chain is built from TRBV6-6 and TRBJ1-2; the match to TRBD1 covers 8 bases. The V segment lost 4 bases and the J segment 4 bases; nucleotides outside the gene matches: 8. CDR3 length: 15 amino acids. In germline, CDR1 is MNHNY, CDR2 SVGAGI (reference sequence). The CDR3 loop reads CASSWDGTGAYGYTF. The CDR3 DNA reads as TGTGCCAGCAGTTGGGACGGGACAGGTGCCTATGGCTACACCTTC.

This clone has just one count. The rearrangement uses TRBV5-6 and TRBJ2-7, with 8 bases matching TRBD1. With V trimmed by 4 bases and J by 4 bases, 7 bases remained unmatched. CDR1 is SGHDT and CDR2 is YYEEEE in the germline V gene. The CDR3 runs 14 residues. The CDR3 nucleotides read TGTGCCAGCAGCCGGAGGACAGGGAAATACGAGCAGTACTTC. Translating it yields CASSRRTGKYEQYF.

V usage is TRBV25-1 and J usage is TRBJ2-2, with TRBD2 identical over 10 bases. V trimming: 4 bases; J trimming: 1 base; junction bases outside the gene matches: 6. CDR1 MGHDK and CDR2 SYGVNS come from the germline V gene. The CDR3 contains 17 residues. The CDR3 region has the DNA TGTGCCAGCAGTGCCCTTAGCGGGGGGCGGAACACCGGGGAGCTGTTTTTT. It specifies CASSALSGGRNTGELFF.

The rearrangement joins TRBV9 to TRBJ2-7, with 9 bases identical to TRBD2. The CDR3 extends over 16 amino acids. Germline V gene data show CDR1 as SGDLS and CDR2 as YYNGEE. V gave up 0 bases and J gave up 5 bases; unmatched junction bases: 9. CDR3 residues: CASSVDAGGKANEQYF. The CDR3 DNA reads TGTGCCAGCAGCGTAGACGCGGGAGGGAAGGCAAACGAGCAGTACTTC.

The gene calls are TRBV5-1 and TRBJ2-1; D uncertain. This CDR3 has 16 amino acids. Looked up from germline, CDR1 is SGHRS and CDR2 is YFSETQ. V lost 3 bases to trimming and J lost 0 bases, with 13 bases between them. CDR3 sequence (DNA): TGCGCCAGCAGCTCCCCCTGGGCCGGCTCCTACAATGAGCAGTTCTTC. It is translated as CASSSPWAGSYNEQFF.

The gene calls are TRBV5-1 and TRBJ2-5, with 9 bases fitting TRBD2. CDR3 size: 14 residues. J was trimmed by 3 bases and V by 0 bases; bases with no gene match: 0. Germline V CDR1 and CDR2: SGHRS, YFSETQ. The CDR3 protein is CASSLASGEETQYF. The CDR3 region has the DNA TGCGCCAGCAGCTTGGCTAGCGGGGAAGAGACCCAGTACTTC. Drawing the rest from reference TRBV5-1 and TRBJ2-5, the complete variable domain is KAGVTQTPRYLIKTRGQQVTLSCSPISGHRSVSWYQQTPGQGLQFLFEYFSETQRNKGNFPGRFSGRQFSNSRSEMNVSTLELGDSALYLCASSLASGEETQYFGPGTRLLVL.

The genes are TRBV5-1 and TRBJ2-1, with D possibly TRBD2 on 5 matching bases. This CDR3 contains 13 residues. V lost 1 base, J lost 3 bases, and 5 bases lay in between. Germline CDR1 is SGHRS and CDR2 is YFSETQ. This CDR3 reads CASSLTSYNEQFF. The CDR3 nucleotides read TGCGCCAGCAGCTTGACTAGCTACAATGAGCAGTTCTTC.

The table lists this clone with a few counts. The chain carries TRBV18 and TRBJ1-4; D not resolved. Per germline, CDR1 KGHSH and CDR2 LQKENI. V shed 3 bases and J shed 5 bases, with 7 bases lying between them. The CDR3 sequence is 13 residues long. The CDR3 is CASSPLANEKLFF. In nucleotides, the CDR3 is TGTGCCAGCTCACCTTTGGCCAATGAAAAACTGTTTTTT.

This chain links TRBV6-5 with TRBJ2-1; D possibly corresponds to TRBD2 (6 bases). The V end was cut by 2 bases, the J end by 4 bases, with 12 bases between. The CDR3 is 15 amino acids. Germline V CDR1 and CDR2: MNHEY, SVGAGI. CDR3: CASSYSSGGYNEQFF. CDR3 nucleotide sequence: TGTGCCAGCAGTTACAGTTCCGGGGGTTACAATGAGCAGTTCTTC.

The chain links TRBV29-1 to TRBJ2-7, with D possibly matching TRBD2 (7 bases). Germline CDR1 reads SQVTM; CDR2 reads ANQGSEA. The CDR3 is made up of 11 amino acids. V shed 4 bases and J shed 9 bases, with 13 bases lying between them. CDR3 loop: CSVVGGAGQYF. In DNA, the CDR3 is TGCAGCGTTGTGGGGGGGGCAGGGCAGTACTTC.